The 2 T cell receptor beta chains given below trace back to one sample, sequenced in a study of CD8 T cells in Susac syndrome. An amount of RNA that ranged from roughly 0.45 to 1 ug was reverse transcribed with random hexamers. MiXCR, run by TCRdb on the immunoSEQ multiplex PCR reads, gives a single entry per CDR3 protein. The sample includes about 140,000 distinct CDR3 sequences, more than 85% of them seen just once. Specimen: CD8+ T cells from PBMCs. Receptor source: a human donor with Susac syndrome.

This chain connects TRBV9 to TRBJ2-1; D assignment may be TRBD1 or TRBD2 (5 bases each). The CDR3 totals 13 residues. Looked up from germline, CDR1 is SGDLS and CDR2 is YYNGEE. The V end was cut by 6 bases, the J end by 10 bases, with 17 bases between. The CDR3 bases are TGTGCCAGCACCGCAGGGTCCGGCGGGGAGCAGTTCTTC. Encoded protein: CASTAGSGGEQFF. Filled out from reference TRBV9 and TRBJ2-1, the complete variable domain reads DSGVTQTPKHLITATGQRVTLRCSPRSGDLSVYWYQQSLDQGLQFLIQYYNGEERAKGNILERFSAQQFPDLHSELNLSSLELGDSALYFCASTAGSGGEQFFGPGTRLTVL.

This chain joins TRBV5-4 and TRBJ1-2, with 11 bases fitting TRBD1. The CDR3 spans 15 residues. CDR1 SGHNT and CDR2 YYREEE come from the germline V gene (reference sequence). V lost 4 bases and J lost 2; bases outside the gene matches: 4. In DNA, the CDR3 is TGTGCCAGCAGCAGGACAGGGGGCTTCAACTATGGCTACACCTTC. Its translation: CASSRTGGFNYGYTF.